This TCR beta chain appears in the sequencing data of a study of blood T cells in healthy people across ages. The people who gave samples were healthy Caucasians from Russia, aged about 6 to 95. Next came a second PCR, run for roughly 6 to 11 cycles, which used a sample-barcoded 5' primer along with a J-beta primer mix. The template-switch adaptor, which had 12 random nucleotides, put a tag on each cDNA molecule. MiXCR was run by TCRdb on the 5' RACE reads, yielding one entry per CDR3 protein. Here the sample spans 600,000 or so distinct CDR3 sequences, under 25% being singletons. The sequence was obtained from a man in his 70s in good health. Sequencing used blood.

The CDR3 DNA is TGCGCCAGCAGTGAGGCGGCGGGAGGGGGAGGATCCTACGAGCAGTACTTC. Its protein product is CASSEAAGGGGSYEQYF. The chain recombines TRBV10-2 with TRBJ2-7, with TRBD2 matching 9 bases. Germline CDR1 is WSHSY and CDR2 is SAAADI. J was trimmed by 1 base and V by 2 bases; bases with no gene match: 9. This CDR3 has 17 amino acids.